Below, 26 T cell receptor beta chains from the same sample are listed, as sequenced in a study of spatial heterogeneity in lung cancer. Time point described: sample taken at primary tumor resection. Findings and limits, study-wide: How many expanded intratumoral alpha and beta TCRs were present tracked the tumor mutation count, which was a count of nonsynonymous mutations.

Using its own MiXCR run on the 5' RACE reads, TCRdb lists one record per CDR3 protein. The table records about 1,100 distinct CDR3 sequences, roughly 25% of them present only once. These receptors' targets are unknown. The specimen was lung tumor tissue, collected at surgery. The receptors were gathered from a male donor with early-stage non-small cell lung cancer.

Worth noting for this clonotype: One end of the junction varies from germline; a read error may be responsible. The CDR3: CASSLEGGVGETQYF. The CDR3 DNA is TGTGCTAGCAGCTTAGAAGGGGGTGTAGGAGAGACCCAGTACTTC. The chain combines TRBV7-7 with TRBJ2-5, with a weak D call TRBD1 (6 bases). This CDR3 spans 15 amino acids. CDR1 and CDR2 from the germline V gene are SSHAT and FNYEAQ (reference sequence).

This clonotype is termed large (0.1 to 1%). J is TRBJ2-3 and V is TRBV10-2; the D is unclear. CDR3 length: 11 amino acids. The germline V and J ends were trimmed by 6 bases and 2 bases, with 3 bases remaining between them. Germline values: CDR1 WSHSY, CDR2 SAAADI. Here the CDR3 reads CASRHTDTQYF. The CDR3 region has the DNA TGCGCCAGCAGACACACAGATACGCAGTATTTT.

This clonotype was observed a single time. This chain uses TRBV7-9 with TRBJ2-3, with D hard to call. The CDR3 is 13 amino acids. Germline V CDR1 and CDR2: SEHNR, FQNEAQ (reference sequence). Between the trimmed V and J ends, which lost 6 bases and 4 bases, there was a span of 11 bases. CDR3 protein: CASRVGLSDTQYF. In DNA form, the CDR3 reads TGTGCCAGCAGGGTTGGTCTCTCAGATACGCAGTATTTT.

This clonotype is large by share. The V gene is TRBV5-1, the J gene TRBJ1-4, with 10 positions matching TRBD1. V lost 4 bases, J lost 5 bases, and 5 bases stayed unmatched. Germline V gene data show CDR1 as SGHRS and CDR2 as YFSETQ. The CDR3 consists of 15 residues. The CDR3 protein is CASSGTGQGNEKLFF. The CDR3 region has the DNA TGCGCCAGCAGCGGGACGGGACAGGGGAATGAAAAACTGTTTTTT.

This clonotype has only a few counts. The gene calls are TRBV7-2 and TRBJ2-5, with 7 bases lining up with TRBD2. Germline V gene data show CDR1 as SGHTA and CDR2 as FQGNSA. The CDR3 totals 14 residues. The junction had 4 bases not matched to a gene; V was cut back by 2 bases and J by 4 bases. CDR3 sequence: CASSLYAGVETQYF. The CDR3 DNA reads TGTGCCAGCAGCTTATACGCGGGAGTAGAGACCCAGTACTTC.

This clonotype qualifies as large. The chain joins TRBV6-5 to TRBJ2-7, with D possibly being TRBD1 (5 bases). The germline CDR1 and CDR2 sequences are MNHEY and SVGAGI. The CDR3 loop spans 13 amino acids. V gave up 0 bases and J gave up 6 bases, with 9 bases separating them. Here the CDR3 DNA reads TGTGCCAGCAGTTACTCGAAGGGGTCCGAGCAGTACTTC. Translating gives CASSYSKGSEQYF.

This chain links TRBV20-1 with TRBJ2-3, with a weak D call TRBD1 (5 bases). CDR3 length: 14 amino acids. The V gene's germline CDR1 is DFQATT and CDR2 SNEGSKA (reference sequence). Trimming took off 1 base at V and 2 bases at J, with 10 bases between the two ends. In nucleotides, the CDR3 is TGCAGTGCTAGAGGCGATGGGGCCACAGATACGCAGTATTTT. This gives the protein CSARGDGATDTQYF.

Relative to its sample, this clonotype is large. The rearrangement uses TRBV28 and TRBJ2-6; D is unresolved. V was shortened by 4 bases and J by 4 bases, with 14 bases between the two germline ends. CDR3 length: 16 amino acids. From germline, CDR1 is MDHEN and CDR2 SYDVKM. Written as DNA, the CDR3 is TGTGCCAGCAGTTCGACGTGGGTGGGCGGGGCCAACGTCCTGACTTTC. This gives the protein CASSSTWVGGANVLTF.

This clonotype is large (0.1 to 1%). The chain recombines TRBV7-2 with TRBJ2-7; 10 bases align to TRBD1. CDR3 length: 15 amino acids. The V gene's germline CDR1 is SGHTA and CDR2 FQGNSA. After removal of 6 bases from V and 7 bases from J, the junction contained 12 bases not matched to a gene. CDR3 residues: CASSRRDRGMVEQYF. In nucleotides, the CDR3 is TGTGCCAGCAGTCGGCGGGACAGGGGTATGGTAGAGCAGTACTTC.

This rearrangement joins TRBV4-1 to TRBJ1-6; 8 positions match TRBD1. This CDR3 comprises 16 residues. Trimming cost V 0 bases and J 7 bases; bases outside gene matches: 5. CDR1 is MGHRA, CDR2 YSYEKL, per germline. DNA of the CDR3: TGCGCCAGCAGCCAAGACAGGGGGCGCATCAATTCACCCCTCCACTTT. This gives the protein CASSQDRGRINSPLHF.

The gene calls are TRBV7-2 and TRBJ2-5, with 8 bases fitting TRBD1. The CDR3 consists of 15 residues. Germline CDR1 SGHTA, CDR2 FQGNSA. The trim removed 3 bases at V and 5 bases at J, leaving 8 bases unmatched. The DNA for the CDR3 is TGTGCCAGCAGCTTGTCGCAGGGGGCGATGGAGACCCAGTACTTC. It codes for CASSLSQGAMETQYF. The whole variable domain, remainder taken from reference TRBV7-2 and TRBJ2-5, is GAGVSQSPSNKVTEKGKDVELRCDPISGHTALYWYRQSLGQGLEFLIYFQGNSAPDKSGLPSDRFSAERTGGSVSTLTIQRTQQEDSAVYLCASSLSQGAMETQYFGPGTRLLVL.

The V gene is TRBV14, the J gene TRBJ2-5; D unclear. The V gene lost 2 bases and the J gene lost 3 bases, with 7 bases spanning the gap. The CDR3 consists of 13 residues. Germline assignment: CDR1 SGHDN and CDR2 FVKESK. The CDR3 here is CASSQLDEETQYF. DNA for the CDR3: TGTGCCAGCAGCCAACTGGACGAAGAGACCCAGTACTTC.

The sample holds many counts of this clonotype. This CDR3 is CASSSLLGAHIQYF. For the CDR3, the DNA is TGTGCCAGCAGTTCGCTACTGGGGGCTCACATTCAGTACTTC. The V call is TRBV28, the J call TRBJ2-4, with D possibly matching TRBD1 (6 bases). Germline CDR1 is MDHEN and CDR2 is SYDVKM. The CDR3 contains 14 residues. Trimming cost V 4 bases and J 8 bases, with 15 bases left between them.

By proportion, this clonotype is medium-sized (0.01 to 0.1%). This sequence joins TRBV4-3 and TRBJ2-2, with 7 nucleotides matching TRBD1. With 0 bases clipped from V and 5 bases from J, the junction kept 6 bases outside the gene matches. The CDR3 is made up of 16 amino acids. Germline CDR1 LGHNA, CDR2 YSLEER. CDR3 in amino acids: CASSQERGRGTGELFF. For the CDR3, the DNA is TGCGCCAGCAGCCAAGAAAGGGGCAGGGGGACCGGGGAGCTGTTTTTT.

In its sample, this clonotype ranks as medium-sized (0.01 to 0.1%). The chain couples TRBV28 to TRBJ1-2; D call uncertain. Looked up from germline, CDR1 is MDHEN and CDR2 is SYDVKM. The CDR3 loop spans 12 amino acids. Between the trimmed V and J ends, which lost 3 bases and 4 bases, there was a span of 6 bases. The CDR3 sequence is CASSFRTYGYTF. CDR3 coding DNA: TGTGCCAGCAGTTTCCGAACCTATGGCTACACCTTC.

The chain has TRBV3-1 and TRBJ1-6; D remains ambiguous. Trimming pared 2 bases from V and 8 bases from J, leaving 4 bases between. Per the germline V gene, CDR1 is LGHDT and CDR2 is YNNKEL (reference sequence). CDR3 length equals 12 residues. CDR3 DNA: TGTGCCAGCAGCCAATCTGATTCACCCCTCCACTTT. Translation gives CASSQSDSPLHF.

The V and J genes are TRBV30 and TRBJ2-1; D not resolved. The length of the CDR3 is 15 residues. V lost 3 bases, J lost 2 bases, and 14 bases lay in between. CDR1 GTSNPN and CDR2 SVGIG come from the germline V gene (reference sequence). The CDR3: CAWSYGAAPYNEQFF. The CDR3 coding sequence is TGTGCCTGGAGCTACGGCGCGGCCCCCTACAATGAGCAGTTCTTC.

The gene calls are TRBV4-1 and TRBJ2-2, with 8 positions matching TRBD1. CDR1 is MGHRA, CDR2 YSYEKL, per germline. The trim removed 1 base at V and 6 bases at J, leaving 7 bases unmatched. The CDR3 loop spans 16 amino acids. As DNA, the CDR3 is TGCGCCAGCAGCCAAGCCAGGGGGCGCAAGGCCGGGGAGCTGTTTTTT. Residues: CASSQARGRKAGELFF.

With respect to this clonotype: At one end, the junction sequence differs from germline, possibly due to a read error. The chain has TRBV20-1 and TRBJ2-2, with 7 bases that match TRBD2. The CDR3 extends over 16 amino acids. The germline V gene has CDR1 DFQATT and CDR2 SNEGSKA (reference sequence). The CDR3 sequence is CSARDRQGLNTGELVF. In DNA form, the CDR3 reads TGCAGTGCTAGAGATCGGCAGGGACTAAACACCGGGGAGCTGGTTTTT.

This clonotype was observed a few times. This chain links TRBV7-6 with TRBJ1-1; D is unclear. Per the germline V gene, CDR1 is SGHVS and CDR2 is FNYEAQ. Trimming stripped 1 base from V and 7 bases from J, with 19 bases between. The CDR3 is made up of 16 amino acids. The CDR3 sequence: CASSLVAGLRGGEAFF. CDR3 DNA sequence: TGTGCCAGCAGCTTAGTGGCAGGCCTCAGAGGAGGTGAAGCTTTCTTT.

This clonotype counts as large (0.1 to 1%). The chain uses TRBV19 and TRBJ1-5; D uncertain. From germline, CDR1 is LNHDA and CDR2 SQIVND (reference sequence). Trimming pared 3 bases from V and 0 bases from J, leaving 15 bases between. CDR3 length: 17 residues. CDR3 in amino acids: CASSITMTLLSNQPQHF. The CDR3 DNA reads TGTGCCAGTAGTATTACCATGACACTACTTAGCAATCAGCCCCAGCATTTT.

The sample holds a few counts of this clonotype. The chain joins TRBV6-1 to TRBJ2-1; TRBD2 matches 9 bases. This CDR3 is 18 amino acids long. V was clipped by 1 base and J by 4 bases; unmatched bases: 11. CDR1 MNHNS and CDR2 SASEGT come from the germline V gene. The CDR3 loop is CASSEEPLGGGGYNEQFF. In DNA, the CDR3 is TGTGCCAGCAGTGAAGAACCTCTTGGCGGGGGGGGATACAATGAGCAGTTCTTC.

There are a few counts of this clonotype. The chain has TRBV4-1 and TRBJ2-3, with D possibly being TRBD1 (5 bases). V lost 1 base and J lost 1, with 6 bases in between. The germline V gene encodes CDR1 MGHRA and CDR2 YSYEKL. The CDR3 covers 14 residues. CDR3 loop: CASSQVTGTDTQYF. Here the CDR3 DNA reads TGCGCCAGCAGCCAAGTGACAGGCACAGATACGCAGTATTTT.

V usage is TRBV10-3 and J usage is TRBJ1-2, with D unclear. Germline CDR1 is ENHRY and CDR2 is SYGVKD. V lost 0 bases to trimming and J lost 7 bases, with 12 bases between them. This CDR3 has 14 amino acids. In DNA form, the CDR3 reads TGTGCCATCAGTGAGTCCGTTGGCGGCCCTGGCTACACCTTC. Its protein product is CAISESVGGPGYTF.

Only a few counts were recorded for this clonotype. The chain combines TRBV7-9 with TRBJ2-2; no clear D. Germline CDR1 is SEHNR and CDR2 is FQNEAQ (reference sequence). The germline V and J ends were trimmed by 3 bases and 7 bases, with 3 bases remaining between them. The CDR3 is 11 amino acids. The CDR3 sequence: CASSFGGELFF. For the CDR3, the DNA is TGTGCCAGCAGCTTCGGCGGGGAGCTGTTTTTT.

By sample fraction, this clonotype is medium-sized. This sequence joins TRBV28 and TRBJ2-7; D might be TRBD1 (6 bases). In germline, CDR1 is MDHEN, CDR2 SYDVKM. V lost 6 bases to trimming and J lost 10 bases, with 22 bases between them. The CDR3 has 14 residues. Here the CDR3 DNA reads TGTGCCAGCAGCCTAAGGACGTACCCGGACAGACAGTACTTC. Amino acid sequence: CASSLRTYPDRQYF.